The 20 T cell receptor beta chains below come from one sample, sequenced in a study of shared clonotypes between healthy human individuals. Method: immunoSEQ multiplex PCR; TCRdb's copy keeps in-frame clones and lacks some. The table shows some 1.5 million clones, with around 98% occurring only once. The specimen sequenced was naive CD4+ T cells sorted from blood. The subset was: CD45RA+ positively selected. The receptor set was obtained from a man younger than 45 in good health.

The V call is TRBV11-3, the J call TRBJ2-1; 7 bases agree with TRBD2. Losses at the gene ends were 5 bases for V and 6 bases for J; bases not matched to a gene: 10. The CDR3 is 15 residues long. CDR1 is SGHNT and CDR2 is YENEEA in the germline V gene. The CDR3 spells CASSPGGGRANEQFF. CDR3 bases: TGTGCCAGCAGCCCCGGCGGTGGGAGGGCCAATGAGCAGTTCTTC.

V and J are TRBV10-3 and TRBJ2-5; D is uncertain. V was cut by 3 bases and J by 5 bases, with 16 bases left in between. This CDR3 region has 15 residues. Germline V gene data show CDR1 as ENHRY and CDR2 as SYGVKD. In DNA form, the CDR3 reads TGTGCCATCAGTGAATGGGGAACCCACACGGAGACCCAGTACTTC. Protein sequence: CAISEWGTHTETQYF.

The J gene is TRBJ2-6, the V gene TRBV27; D call uncertain. V was pared by 4 bases and J by 2 bases, with 6 bases between. The CDR3 totals 14 residues. Germline V gene data show CDR1 as MNHEY and CDR2 as SMNVEV (reference sequence). The DNA for the CDR3 is TGTGCCAGCAGTTCCATCACTGGGGCCAACGTCCTGACTTTC. It specifies CASSSITGANVLTF.

The V gene is TRBV6-5, the J gene TRBJ1-2, with a possible D match to TRBD1 (5 bases). Germline V CDR1 and CDR2: MNHEY, SVGAGI. V lost 4 bases, J lost 3 bases, and 18 bases lay in between. This CDR3 has 16 amino acids. CDR3 sequence: CASSFVQTEGHYGYTF. The CDR3 bases are TGTGCCAGCAGTTTCGTCCAGACAGAGGGACACTATGGCTACACCTTC.

Notes on this clone: Different DNA sequences within this sample yield the same CDR3. V and J are TRBV2 and TRBJ2-1; TRBD2 is a possible D gene (6 bases). CDR3 size: 14 residues. The V and J ends lost 0 bases and 5 bases respectively, with 8 bases between them. The germline V gene has CDR1 SNHLY and CDR2 FYNNEI. The CDR3, as DNA: TGTGCCAGCAGTGAAGCTCGGGGGAACAATGAGCAGTTCTTC. It encodes CASSEARGNNEQFF.

The chain couples TRBV28 to TRBJ2-5; no firm D call. There are 17 residues in the CDR3. Trimming cost V 6 bases and J 4 bases, with 24 bases left between them. Germline lookup yields CDR1 MDHEN and CDR2 SYDVKM. The CDR3 DNA reads TGTGCCAGCAGGCCAGGTGACATGGGTTATGGAGTAGAGACCCAGTACTTC. It encodes CASRPGDMGYGVETQYF.

This sequence joins TRBV18 and TRBJ2-7; 7 bases match TRBD1. CDR3 length equals 15 residues. V gave up 1 base and J gave up 5 bases; unmatched junction bases: 8. Germline V gene lookup returns CDR1 KGHSH and CDR2 LQKENI. The CDR3 sequence is CASSPRQGGGNEQYF. The DNA of the CDR3 is TGTGCCAGCTCACCACGACAGGGTGGTGGGAACGAGCAGTACTTC.

The chain joins TRBV7-9 to TRBJ1-1, with no clear D. V was clipped by 5 bases and J by 2 bases, with 18 bases between them. Germline V gene sequence: CDR1 SEHNR, CDR2 FQNEAQ (reference sequence). CDR3 length equals 16 residues. CDR3 DNA sequence: TGTGCCAGCAGCCCGTCTGATCTGACAAGTAACACTGAAGCTTTCTTT. This codes for CASSPSDLTSNTEAFF.

The chain recombines TRBV5-4 with TRBJ2-1; 13 bases are a match to TRBD2. Germline V lookup: CDR1 SGHNT, CDR2 YYREEE (reference sequence). The CDR3 loop spans 17 amino acids. The junction had 9 bases not matched to a gene; V was cut back by 4 bases and J by 5 bases. CDR3 bases: TGTGCCAGCAGCCTGCCGGGACTAGCGGGATCAGACAATGAGCAGTTCTTC. Translated: CASSLPGLAGSDNEQFF.

This clone occurred once. The CDR3: CASSLTPGIYEQYF. CDR3 bases: TGCGCCAGCAGCTTAACACCGGGAATTTACGAGCAGTACTTC. This chain joins TRBV5-1 and TRBJ2-7; D may be TRBD2 (5 bases). Germline CDR1 is SGHRS and CDR2 is YFSETQ. There are 14 residues in the CDR3. Trimming took off 2 bases at V and 4 bases at J, with 13 bases between the two ends.

The chain recombines TRBV28 with TRBJ1-5; D is possibly TRBD1 (5 bases). Trimming took 6 bases from V and 0 from J, leaving 12 bases between them. Germline loops: CDR1 MDHEN, CDR2 SYDVKM. This CDR3 has 15 amino acids. The CDR3 spells CASRARAFSNQPQHF. CDR3 DNA sequence: TGTGCCAGCAGGGCCAGGGCTTTTAGCAATCAGCCCCAGCATTTT.

This chain connects TRBV28 to TRBJ2-7; 9 nucleotides align to TRBD1. Germline V gene data show CDR1 as MDHEN and CDR2 as SYDVKM. V was clipped by 7 bases and J by 5 bases; unmatched bases: 12. The CDR3 is 15 residues long. The CDR3 sequence: CASTPGGQGYHEQYF. CDR3 sequence (DNA): TGTGCCAGCACCCCGGGGGGACAGGGTTACCACGAGCAGTACTTC.

The V call is TRBV2, the J call TRBJ2-3, with 8 bases lining up with TRBD2. CDR1 is SNHLY and CDR2 is FYNNEI in the germline V gene. V was pared by 8 bases and J by 4 bases, with 8 bases of the junction left unmatched. CDR3 size: 14 residues. The CDR3 loop reads CASGAGDYSDTQYF. DNA for the CDR3: TGTGCCAGCGGAGCGGGAGATTATTCAGATACGCAGTATTTT.

As regards this clone: Mismatch with germline at one junction end may stem from a read error. The CDR3 bases are TGTGCTAGCAGCTTACTGTGGGCGGGAGGGTCAGAGACCCAGTACTTC. Its translation: CASSLLWAGGSETQYF. V gene TRBV7-7 combines with J gene TRBJ2-5, with 9 bases fitting TRBD2. This CDR3 is 16 amino acids long. CDR1 and CDR2 from the germline V gene are SSHAT and FNYEAQ (reference sequence).

The V gene is TRBV18, the J gene TRBJ1-3; no clear D. Germline V lookup: CDR1 KGHSH, CDR2 LQKENI. V lost 3 bases and J lost 2, with 14 bases in between. The CDR3 length is 16 residues. The DNA for the CDR3 is TGTGCCAGCTCACCCCTCGGAGACAATCCTGGAAACACCATATATTTT. The encoded protein is CASSPLGDNPGNTIYF.

The chain recombines TRBV11-2 with TRBJ1-5; no clear D. Trimming took off 5 bases at V and 6 bases at J, with 11 bases between the two ends. This CDR3 has 13 amino acids. CDR1 is SGHAT and CDR2 is FQNNGV in the germline V gene. CDR3 bases: TGTGCCAGCAGCGTAGGGATTTCTCAGCCCCAGCATTTT. Residues: CASSVGISQPQHF.

The rearrangement joins TRBV5-1 to TRBJ2-7; 7 bases match TRBD1. V gave up 0 bases and J gave up 4 bases; unmatched junction bases: 7. CDR1 SGHRS and CDR2 YFSETQ come from the germline V gene. This CDR3 region has 15 residues. Written as DNA, the CDR3 is TGCGCCAGCAGCTTGGAGGCCAGGGGGTCTTACGAGCAGTACTTC. Its translation is CASSLEARGSYEQYF.

The chain combines TRBV28 with TRBJ1-5; 7 bases agree with TRBD1. Germline CDR1 is MDHEN and CDR2 is SYDVKM. J lost 6 bases, V lost 2 bases, and 10 bases had no gene match. This CDR3 is built from 16 residues. CDR3 sequence: CASSLAPQGTGQPQHF. The CDR3 DNA follows: TGTGCCAGCAGTTTAGCCCCACAGGGGACGGGTCAGCCCCAGCATTTT.

This chain connects TRBV7-9 to TRBJ2-5; 8 nucleotides match TRBD1. The CDR3 covers 15 residues. Losses at the gene ends were 4 bases for V and 5 bases for J; bases not matched to a gene: 9. The germline CDR1 and CDR2 sequences are SEHNR and FQNEAQ (reference sequence). DNA for the CDR3: TGTGCCAGCAGCTCGGACAGGGCCTGGCTCGAGACCCAGTACTTC. It specifies CASSSDRAWLETQYF.

The chain combines TRBV7-9 with TRBJ2-3; TRBD2 matches at 12 bases. CDR3 length: 16 residues. Germline trimming cut 3 bases from V and 4 bases from J; bases unmatched to any gene: 5. Per the germline V gene, CDR1 is SEHNR and CDR2 is FQNEAQ (reference sequence). The CDR3 loop reads CASSLTSGSSADTQYF. DNA for the CDR3: TGTGCCAGCAGCTTGACTAGCGGGAGCTCGGCAGATACGCAGTATTTT.